The TCR beta chain described here comes from a study of beta chain features in type 1 diabetes (dated 2018 in TCRdb). With regard to the full study: Mean age, gender distribution, total cell number and subset yield were not different between patients and healthy donors. A total of roughly 100 million sorted cells were examined across all samples, and the number of cells per subset was strongly correlated with RNA yield. In the study, TCRB repertoires of sorted circulating CD4+ T cell subsets from recently diagnosed type 1 diabetes patients were compared with those of matched healthy donors. Regulatory and stem cell-like memory subsets were isolated from only 8 patients and roughly 8 healthy donors, whereas naive and central memory subsets came from all 28 donors. Overall results and qualifications from the work: Naive, central memory and regulatory TCRB repertoires appeared to be more similar among patients than among healthy donors. A moderate but significant shortening of TCRB CDR3 length was observed in type 1 diabetes patients in all four CD4+ subsets. Only small numbers of individuals were included in the HLA sub-analyses, which left unresolved whether HLA type had any influence on TCRB rearrangement. Patients with type 1 diabetes made fewer insertions and deleted more nucleotides at VDJ recombination sites, implying thymic rearrangement abnormalities. Because cDNA was sequenced instead of genomic DNA, activated cells with high expression could be over-represented, although the groups did not differ in activation or CD3 levels. PCR might favor shorter templates, but patient and control samples were amplified and corrected together, so any skew would affect both groups equally.

On this clone itself: The clone's antigen remains unknown. The input lacks base qualities; no much larger clone sits a single base away.

Each donor gave one peripheral blood draw, around 100 mL on average, collected into heparinised tubes. A BD FACSAria II was used to sort naive, central memory, regulatory and stem cell-like memory CD4+ T cells with a panel that included CD45RO, CCR7, CD25, CD127, CD95 and CD27. A purity above 95% was achieved for all sorted populations. Right away, PBMCs were isolated by Lymphoprep density gradient centrifugation and were stained directly, with no culture step. So that batch effects would be minimized, each experiment stained and sorted samples in pairs, pairing one healthy donor with one patient. The entire isolated RNA was reverse transcribed using the High Capacity cDNA Reverse Transcription Kit, and thus expressed TCRB transcripts were sequenced. Naive, central memory and regulatory T cell samples underwent deep immunoSEQ sequencing, averaging about 3.57 million total reads per sample. Sorted cells were lysed in RLT buffer, and RNA was extracted using DNase-treated RNeasy Micro or Mini kits according to cell number. Each cell subset was processed separately to prevent cross-contamination, with patient and healthy donor samples processed together. TCRB sequences were amplified from cDNA with the immunoSEQ multiplex PCR, producing 87-bp fragments spanning the CDR3 region. The amplicons were sequenced using the Illumina HiSeq platform. On the study's bioinformatics: PCR bias was computationally corrected using synthetic template baselines, reads within Hamming distance 2 were collapsed, and singletons that could not be merged were discarded. Reads were aligned against IMGT to assign V, D and J genes, CDR3 length and insertions or deletions at six rearrangement sites. Within each subset, clonotype counts were normalized to the number of sorted cells before true diversity and Gini coefficients were calculated with the tcR R package. Repertoire sharing was quantified using the overlap coefficient calculated on TCRB nucleotide sequences. As a proxy for the pre-selection repertoire, out-of-frame TCRB sequences from naive cells were analyzed. In its TCRdb copy, this immuneACCESS table keeps in-frame sequences only and misses some clones. Where compared with another copy, unresolved V genes explain less than half of these, and the others have no known cause. The DNA gave D and trimming, while V, J and clone size come from that table. For this sample there are around 310,000 clones; roughly 13% appear just once. Roughly 0.015% of the sample is taken by the ten largest.

Inclusive of the bounding cysteine and phenylalanine, the CDR3 is 14 residues long. Solely the CDR3 DNA is kept, with 42 bases framed from the first base. From the germline V gene, CDR1 is SGHRS and CDR2 is YFSETQ. V and J lose 0 bases and 4 bases, and a span of 10 bases separates them. The sequence is built from TRBV5-1 and TRBJ1-2; 6 matching bases give a weak D call of TRBD1. The TCR sequence derives from a woman under 30 with type 1 diabetes. Sequenced: naive CD4+ T cells from blood. The cell subset or site label, as the study defines it: true naive CD4+ T cells. In nucleotide form, the sequence is TGCGCCAGCAGCTTGGGACAGGAGATCTATGGCTACACCTTC. It encodes CASSLGQEIYGYTF. Here the CDR3 is joined to the reference TRBV5-1 and TRBJ1-2 genes, and the full variable domain is: KAGVTQTPRYLIKTRGQQVTLSCSPISGHRSVSWYQQTPGQGLQFLFEYFSETQRNKGNFPGRFSGRQFSNSRSEMNVSTLELGDSALYLCASSLGQEIYGYTFGSGTRLTVV.